This record looks at one TCR beta chain sequence and its context. These data come from a study of blood T cell repertoires in COVID-19. Study-level information: Nucleic acid was either cDNA or gDNA, and it came from T cells, B-cell-depleted T cells, or PBMCs.

Repertoires were generated with immunoSEQ multiplex PCR, while TCRdb's copy carries only in-frame clones and drops some. The sample shows a few hundred thousand clones, 85% of them seen only once. The CDR3 is made up of 15 amino acids. Germline V lookup: CDR1 MNHEY, CDR2 SVGAGI. The ends were cut back, 5 bases at V and 5 bases at J, with 18 bases in the middle. This receptor was identified in a man aged 40-49 years who had recovered from COVID-19. What was sequenced was PBMCs or T cells enriched from blood (not recorded which). V usage is TRBV6-5 and J usage is TRBJ2-5, with D possibly matching TRBD1 (6 bases). CDR3 DNA: TGTGCCAGCAGTAGGACGCTAGGGGGTCGGGAGACCCAGTACTTC. This gives the protein CASSRTLGGRETQYF.